Given below is one T cell receptor beta chain in context. Its antigen remains unidentified. Here immunoSEQ multiplex PCR was the method, and the copy in TCRdb shows in-frame clones only, minus some. This repertoire shows around 100,000 clones, 90% found once; its top ten account for under 0.4%. The ends lost 6 bases at V and 3 bases at J; junction bases unmatched: 6. Germline CDR1 MDHEN, CDR2 SYDVKM. The CDR3 has 16 residues. This sample was included in a study of OX40 agonist ivuxolimab in advanced cancers. Study observations and caveats: Among the lowest peripheral clonal expansion occurred in 0.1-3.0 mg/kg partial responders.

The material sequenced was CD4+ or CD8+ T cells sorted from blood, taken in a trial of the OX40 agonist ivuxolimab. The chain uses TRBV28 and TRBJ2-7, with TRBD2 matching over 15 bases. The receptor comes from an adult with an advanced solid tumor such as melanoma, head and neck, liver or kidney cancer. This CDR3 reads CASRSRTSGRDYEQYF. CDR3 in DNA: TGTGCCAGCAGATCCCGGACTAGCGGGAGGGACTACGAGCAGTACTTC.